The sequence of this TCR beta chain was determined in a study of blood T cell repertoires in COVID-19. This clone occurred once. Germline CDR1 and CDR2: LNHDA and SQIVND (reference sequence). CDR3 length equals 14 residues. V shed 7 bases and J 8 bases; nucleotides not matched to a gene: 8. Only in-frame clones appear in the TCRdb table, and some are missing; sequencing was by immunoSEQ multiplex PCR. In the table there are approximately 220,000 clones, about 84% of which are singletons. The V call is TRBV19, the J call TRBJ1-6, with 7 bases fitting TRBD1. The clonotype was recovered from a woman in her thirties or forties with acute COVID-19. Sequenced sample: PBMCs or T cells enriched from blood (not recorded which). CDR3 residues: CASTKTGDDSPLHF. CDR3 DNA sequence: TGTGCCAGTACCAAAACAGGGGATGATTCACCCCTCCACTTT.